This entry is about one TCR beta chain. Its antigen is still unknown. CDR3 length equals 12 residues. Germline V lookup: CDR1 SEHNR, CDR2 FQNEAQ (reference sequence). Deletions cut 4 bases from V and 1 base from J, with 3 bases between. The data are from a study of OX40 agonist ivuxolimab in advanced cancers. Across the study: Hepatocellular carcinoma, melanoma, renal cell or head and neck cancer occurred in dose-escalation patients.

General observations from the study: Undetermined was the antigen specificity of the expanded peripheral T cells. Expansion of clones was among the lowest in partial responders at 0.1-3.0 mg/kg.

Profiled with immunoSEQ multiplex PCR; TCRdb holds only in-frame clones, not every one. The sample has around 79,000 clones, more than 90% seen once. This chain uses TRBV7-9 with TRBJ2-3; D gene unclear. The TCR originated in an adult with an advanced solid tumor such as melanoma, head and neck, liver or kidney cancer. Sequenced material: CD4+ or CD8+ T cells sorted from blood, taken in a trial of the OX40 agonist ivuxolimab. CDR3 coding DNA: TGTGCCAGCAGCTGGGGCACAGATACGCAGTATTTT. The encoded protein is CASSWGTDTQYF.